These T cell receptor beta chains were read from a single sample in a study of OX40 agonist ivuxolimab in advanced cancers. The repertoire was sequenced with immunoSEQ multiplex PCR; TCRdb's copy has only in-frame clones and lacks some. The sample has 100,000 to 150,000 clones, 90% seen once. Sample: CD4+ or CD8+ T cells sorted from blood, taken in a trial of the OX40 agonist ivuxolimab. The receptor set was obtained from an adult with an advanced solid tumor such as melanoma, head and neck, liver or kidney cancer. Each CDR3 is given without its conserved first and last residue.

j_call: TRBJ2-3; cdr3_length: 14; v_call: TRBV28; cdr3_aa: ASRPSGGISTDTQY
j_call: TRBJ2-7; cdr3_length: 15; v_call: TRBV5-1; cdr3_aa: ASSPAGFGSGPYEQY
j_call: TRBJ2-3; cdr3_length: 11; v_call: TRBV9; cdr3_aa: ASSVGSADTQY
j_call: TRBJ2-7; cdr3_length: 15; v_call: TRBV19; cdr3_aa: ASSADAPTSARYEQY
j_call: TRBJ1-5; cdr3_length: 13; v_call: TRBV6-5; cdr3_aa: ASTYTPPSNQPQH
j_call: TRBJ2-7; cdr3_length: 11; v_call: TRBV7-8; cdr3_aa: ASSFDRAYEQY
j_call: TRBJ2-7; cdr3_length: 12; v_call: TRBV7-2; cdr3_aa: ASSLGGTIYEQY
j_call: TRBJ1-3; cdr3_length: 13; v_call: TRBV27; cdr3_aa: ASSWTGGRGNTIY
j_call: TRBJ2-7; cdr3_length: 11; v_call: TRBV6-5; cdr3_aa: ASTRTGGYEQY
j_call: TRBJ2-7; cdr3_length: 17; v_call: TRBV28; cdr3_aa: ASSSEGDEREQPSYEQY
j_call: TRBJ1-6; cdr3_length: 17; v_call: TRBV4-3; cdr3_aa: ASSQERTQGAIYNSPLH
j_call: TRBJ1-1; cdr3_length: 12; v_call: TRBV2; cdr3_aa: ASRVEERDTEAF
j_call: TRBJ1-2; cdr3_length: 10; v_call: TRBV11-2; cdr3_aa: ASSLVSSGYT
j_call: TRBJ1-5; cdr3_length: 11; v_call: TRBV19; cdr3_aa: ASTLRGNQPQH